This entry is about one TCR beta chain. The antigen is not known. TCRdb's copy holds only in-frame clones and misses some; the assay was immunoSEQ multiplex PCR. In the table there are about 24,000 clones, 74% of which are singletons. The entry originates in a study of vaccination effects on CD4 cells after COVID-19. Findings and limits, study-wide: Clones of infection and vaccine origin contracted markedly late after vaccination.

The germline V and J ends were trimmed by 3 bases and 8 bases, with 16 bases remaining between them. The CDR3 loop spans 14 amino acids. The germline V gene has CDR1 MGHRA and CDR2 YSYEKL. Under the ViraFEST assay, PBMC were stimulated with viral peptide pools so that antigen-specific CD4+ T cells expanded. Sequencing was performed afterwards. Culture lasted roughly 9 days before CD4+ T cell isolation. Testing of the vaccine recipients showed negative nucleocapsid antibodies and no prior SARS-CoV-2 infection. The clonotype comes from a human donor who received a COVID-19 vaccine. The sequences come from CD4+ T cells from PBMCs cultured with SARS-CoV-2 spike peptides, collected before COVID-19 vaccination. The gene calls are TRBV4-1 and TRBJ1-2, with D hard to call. CDR3 coding DNA: TGCGCCAGCAGCCATCCCGCCCGGAAAGAGGGCTACACCTTC. Residues: CASSHPARKEGYTF.